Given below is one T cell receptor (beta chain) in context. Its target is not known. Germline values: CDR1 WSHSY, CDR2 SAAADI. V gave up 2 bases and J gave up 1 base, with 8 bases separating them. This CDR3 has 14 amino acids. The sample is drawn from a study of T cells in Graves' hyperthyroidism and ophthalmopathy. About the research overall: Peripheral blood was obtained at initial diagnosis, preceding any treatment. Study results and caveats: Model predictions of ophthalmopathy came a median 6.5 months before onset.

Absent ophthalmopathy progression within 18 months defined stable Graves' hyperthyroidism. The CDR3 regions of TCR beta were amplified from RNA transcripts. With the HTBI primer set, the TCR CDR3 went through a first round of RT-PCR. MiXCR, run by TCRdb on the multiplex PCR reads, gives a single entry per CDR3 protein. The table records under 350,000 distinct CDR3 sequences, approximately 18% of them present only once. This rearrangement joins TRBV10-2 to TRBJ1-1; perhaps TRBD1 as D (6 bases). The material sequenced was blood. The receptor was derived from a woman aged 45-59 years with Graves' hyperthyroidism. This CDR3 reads CASSETQGNTEAFF. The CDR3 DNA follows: TGCGCCAGCAGTGAGACACAGGGGAACACTGAAGCTTTCTTT.